This T cell receptor (beta chain) was profiled in a study of blood T cells in healthy people across ages. Study as a whole: Per two T cells, template switching captured roughly one barcoded beta molecule.

Then a second PCR, running roughly 7 to 11 cycles, was carried out with a sample-barcoded 5' primer and a J-beta primer mix. TCRdb itself ran the 5' RACE reads through MiXCR, one entry per CDR3 protein. Of 800,000 to 950,000 distinct CDR3 sequences listed, just under 30% are singletons. Whole-study results and caveats: Leaving the PBMCs unsorted stopped any conclusive comparison of naive versus antigen-experienced cells. Per million T cells, TCR beta diversity dropped about linearly as age rose.

V lost 3 bases to trimming and J lost 4 bases; unmatched junction nucleotides: 7. The CDR3 totals 16 residues. Germline CDR1 MNHNY, CDR2 SVGAGI (reference sequence). This clonotype was counted between two and nine times. Its antigen is undetermined. Every sample had a minimum of 6.5 million PBMCs isolated. Another study also made use of these data, one on T cells of mothers and their children.

The TCR comes from a woman aged 40-49 years in good health. V and J are TRBV6-6 and TRBJ2-5; 11 bases are shared with TRBD2. Material: blood. This CDR3 is CASSYSRLAGGETQYF. The CDR3 nucleotides read TGTGCCAGCAGTTATAGTCGGCTAGCGGGGGGAGAGACCCAGTACTTC.